This is a list of T cell receptor beta chains from one sample in a study of CXCR3-negative and CXCR3-positive naive CD8 T cells. TCRdb re-analyzed the 5' RACE reads; it lists each CDR3 protein once, without DNA. This sample's clone table lists roughly 120,000 distinct CDR3 sequences. What was sequenced was naive CXCR3+ CD8+ T cells from blood. The source of these receptors is a human donor in good health. Some clones in this sample may be carry-over from other donors' samples. The CDR3 runs from the conserved cysteine through the conserved F or W.

j_gene,v_gene,CDR3aa
TRBJ2-1,TRBV7-3,CASSPWASYNEQFF
TRBJ2-7,TRBV4-3,CASSQDREGGYEQYF
TRBJ1-1,TRBV7-6,CASSLWEDTEAFF
TRBJ2-1,TRBV7-9,CASSRPGAYNEQFF
TRBJ1-5,TRBV6-2/TRBV6-3,CASRRQGMGPQHF
TRBJ1-5,TRBV21-1,CASSKTGHQPQHF
TRBJ2-1,TRBV5-1,CASSEPSGRDNEQFF
TRBJ2-1,TRBV19,CASSISTKSPNEQFF
TRBJ2-7,TRBV4-1,CASSQDDLEEQYF
TRBJ2-7,TRBV29-1,CSANLAGASETYEQYF
TRBJ1-2,TRBV12-3/TRBV12-4,CASSFYLTGDYGYTF
TRBJ1-4,TRBV9,CASSEDATNEKLFF
TRBJ2-3,TRBV18,CASSPGWTSGPTSTDTQYF
TRBJ2-3,TRBV29-1,CSVEDQQRDTQYF
TRBJ2-7,TRBV6-5,CASSGTPYEQYF
TRBJ1-1,TRBV12-3/TRBV12-4,CASSLGATENTEAFF
TRBJ1-3,TRBV29-1,CSVTGATSGNTIYF
TRBJ2-7,TRBV5-1,CASQGGSNEQYF
TRBJ2-1,TRBV20-1,CSALGESSYNEQFF
TRBJ1-1,TRBV13,CASSSPTANTEAFF
TRBJ1-1,TRBV6-5,CASSRTGTEAFF
TRBJ2-3,TRBV18,CASSPRRSGTADTQYF
TRBJ1-6,TRBV28,CASRSLGSPLHF
TRBJ2-1,TRBV7-9,CASSPFLAGLNEQFF
TRBJ2-2,TRBV11-1,CASSLNNLRYTGELFF
TRBJ2-2,TRBV7-6,CASSLGGVHRELFF
TRBJ2-1,TRBV7-2,CASSRPGEDEQFF
TRBJ1-1,TRBV10-3,CAISEGGANTEAFF
TRBJ2-1,TRBV28,CASRQGVYNEQFF
TRBJ2-5,TRBV4-1,CASSQELGLAENQETQYF
TRBJ1-2,TRBV3-1,CASSPPNNYGYTF
TRBJ2-1,TRBV12-3/TRBV12-4,CASSPRPDQSSYNEQFF
TRBJ2-1,TRBV12-3/TRBV12-4,CASNTGGGSVYNEQFF
TRBJ2-1,TRBV24-1,CATSPRGSNEQFF
TRBJ2-1,TRBV6-5,CASSQMAGGSYNEQFF
TRBJ2-7,TRBV3-1,CASSQVSLPLREQYF
TRBJ2-1,TRBV19,CASTAFSYNEQFF
TRBJ2-5,TRBV28,CASILGARMETQYF
TRBJ2-7,TRBV27,CASSWSRGASYEQYF
TRBJ2-5,TRBV7-3,CASSAGTSGQETQYF